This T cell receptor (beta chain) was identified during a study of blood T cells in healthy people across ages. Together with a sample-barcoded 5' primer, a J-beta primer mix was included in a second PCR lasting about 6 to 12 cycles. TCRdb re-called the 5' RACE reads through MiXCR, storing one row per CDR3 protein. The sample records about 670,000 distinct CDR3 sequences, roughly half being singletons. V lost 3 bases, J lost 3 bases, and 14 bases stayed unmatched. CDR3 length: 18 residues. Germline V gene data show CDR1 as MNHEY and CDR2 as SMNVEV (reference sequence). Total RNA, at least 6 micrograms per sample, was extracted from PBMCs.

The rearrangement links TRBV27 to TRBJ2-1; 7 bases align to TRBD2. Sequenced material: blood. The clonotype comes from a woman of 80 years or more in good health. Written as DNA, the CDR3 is TGTGCCAGCAGTTTCAGCAGAGTGGGGGGAGGGGTCTACAATGAGCAGTTCTTC. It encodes CASSFSRVGGGVYNEQFF.